This T cell receptor (beta chain) was identified during a study of T cells in Graves' hyperthyroidism and ophthalmopathy. The study's findings and limits: A 13 V-J signature model discriminated ophthalmopathy versus stable hyperthyroidism. Most thyroid clonotypes expanded above 0.001 appeared in blood too.

The ends were cut back, 1 base at V and 3 bases at J, with 16 bases in the middle. This CDR3 spans 16 amino acids. CDR1 and CDR2 from the germline V gene are GTSNPN and SVGIG (reference sequence). Amplification yielded TCR beta CDR3 regions, with RNA transcripts as the source. TCR CDR3 underwent first-round RT-PCR with the HTBI primer set. TCRdb passed the multiplex PCR reads through MiXCR, listing each CDR3 protein once. Of some 300,000 distinct CDR3 sequences listed, roughly 15% were seen once; the top ten hold around a third. Uncontrolled infection, other autoimmune disease, pregnancy and lactation each barred patients from inclusion. The source of the PBMCs was less than 12 ml of fresh peripheral blood. To note about this clonotype: Its specificity is not known.

V and J are TRBV30 and TRBJ2-1; D may be TRBD2 (6 bases). The source material was blood. This receptor was taken from a man younger than 40 with Graves' hyperthyroidism. This CDR3 reads CAWSGIGTPLYNEQFF. Written as DNA, the CDR3 is TGTGCCTGGAGTGGGATCGGGACTCCTCTCTACAATGAGCAGTTCTTC.